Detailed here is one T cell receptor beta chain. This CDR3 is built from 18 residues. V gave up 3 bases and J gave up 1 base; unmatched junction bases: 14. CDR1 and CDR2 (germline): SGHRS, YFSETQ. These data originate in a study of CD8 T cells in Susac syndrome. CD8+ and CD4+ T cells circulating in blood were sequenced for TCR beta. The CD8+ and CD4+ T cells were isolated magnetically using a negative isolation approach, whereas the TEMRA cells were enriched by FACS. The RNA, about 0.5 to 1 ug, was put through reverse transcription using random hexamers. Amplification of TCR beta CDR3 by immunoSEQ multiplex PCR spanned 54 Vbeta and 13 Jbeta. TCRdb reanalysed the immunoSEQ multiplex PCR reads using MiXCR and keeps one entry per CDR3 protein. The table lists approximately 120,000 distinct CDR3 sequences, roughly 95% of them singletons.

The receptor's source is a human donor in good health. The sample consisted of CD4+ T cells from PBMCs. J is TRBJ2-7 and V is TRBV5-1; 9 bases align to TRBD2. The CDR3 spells CASSYGGLAGTQSYEQYF. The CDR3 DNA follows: TGCGCCAGCAGCTATGGCGGTCTAGCGGGGACCCAATCCTACGAGCAGTACTTC.